This is a list of T cell receptor beta chains from one sample in a study of blood T cell repertoires in COVID-19. Measured with immunoSEQ multiplex PCR; TCRdb has only the in-frame clones, and not every one. The sample lists fewer than 60,000 clones, around 85% occurring once. The sequenced material came from peripheral blood. All receptors come from a man in his 60s with acute or convalescent COVID-19. Both conserved end residues are part of each CDR3. The D gene is left open where the match is weak. The listing skips clone size in some rows; elsewhere it reads once, few, many or a size class.

NA | TRBJ1-5 | NA | TRBV19 | CASSMRYLSGNQPQHF | TGTGCCAGTAGTATGAGGTATCTATCGGGGAATCAGCCCCAGCATTTT
NA | TRBJ2-1 | TRBD1 | TRBV28 | CASRGQGALYEQFF | TGTGCCAGCAGAGGACAGGGGGCGCTTTATGAGCAGTTCTTC
NA | TRBJ2-3 | TRBD1 | TRBV11-2 | CASSPLRGRTDTQYF | TGTGCCAGCAGCCCTCTCAGGGGGCGGACAGATACGCAGTATTTT
NA | TRBJ1-3 | TRBD1 | TRBV2 | CASRRTGDRNTIYF | TGTGCCAGCAGAAGGACAGGGGACAGGAACACCATATATTTT
NA | TRBJ1-5 | TRBD1 | TRBV29-1 | CSVKDRGSSNQPQHF | TGCAGCGTAAAGGACAGGGGGAGTAGCAATCAGCCCCAGCATTTT
once | TRBJ2-5 | TRBD2 | TRBV5-1 | CASSLVPGGEETQYF | TGCGCCAGCAGCTTGGTCCCGGGGGGGGAAGAGACCCAGTACTTC
NA | TRBJ2-6 | TRBD1 | TRBV7-8 | CASSLGPSGQAFSGANVLTF | TGTGCCAGCAGCTTAGGCCCCTCCGGACAGGCGTTCTCTGGGGCCAACGTCCTGACTTTC
NA | TRBJ1-4 | NA | TRBV10-3 | CAISESGAGRKLFF | TGTGCCATCAGTGAGTCGGGGGCAGGGAGAAAACTGTTTTTT
NA | TRBJ2-1 | NA | TRBV9 | CASSSVSYNEQFF | TGTGCCAGCAGTAGCGTCTCCTACAATGAGCAGTTCTTC
once | TRBJ2-2 | TRBD1 | TRBV5-1 | CASNERQGTGELFF | TGCGCCAGCAATGAACGACAGGGAACCGGGGAGCTGTTTTTT
NA | TRBJ1-4 | NA | TRBV24-1 | CATSDRGAGEKLFF | TGTGCCACCAGTGACCGCGGGGCCGGTGAAAAACTGTTTTTT
NA | TRBJ2-7 | NA | TRBV4-1 | CASSQVRAGLLSYEQYF | TGCGCCAGCAGCCAAGTGCGGGCGGGACTCCTCTCCTACGAGCAGTACTTC
few | TRBJ2-1 | TRBD2 | TRBV2 | CASSEVLFGRADEQFF | TGTGCCAGCAGTGAAGTCCTTTTTGGGAGGGCCGATGAGCAGTTCTTC
NA | TRBJ2-7 | TRBD2 | TRBV4-2 | CASSLEGSGGSYEQYF | TGTGCCAGCAGCCTAGAGGGTTCGGGAGGATCCTACGAGCAGTACTTC
NA | TRBJ1-1 | TRBD1 | TRBV27 | CASSVDRGEGTEAFF | TGTGCCAGCAGTGTAGACAGGGGCGAGGGCACTGAAGCTTTCTTT
NA | TRBJ1-1 | TRBD1 | TRBV6-1 | CASSVQGPLTNTEAFF | TGTGCCAGCAGTGTACAGGGGCCGCTGACGAACACTGAAGCTTTCTTT
NA | TRBJ1-4 | NA | TRBV27 | CASSTGPTNEKLFF | TGTGCCAGCAGTACAGGGCCGACTAATGAAAAACTGTTTTTT
NA | TRBJ2-1 | NA | TRBV5-4 | CASSLVQGGYNEQFF | TGTGCCAGCAGCTTGGTGCAGGGGGGCTACAATGAGCAGTTCTTC
NA | TRBJ1-1 | TRBD1 | TRBV25-1 | CASSRQGAAEAFF | TGTGCCAGCAGCAGACAGGGGGCGGCTGAAGCTTTCTTT
NA | TRBJ2-7 | TRBD2 | TRBV14 | CASSLNSGNQYF | TGTGCCAGCAGCCTAAATAGCGGGAACCAGTACTTC
NA | TRBJ2-2 | TRBD2 | TRBV6-1 | CASRGLAGRAGELFF | TGTGCCAGCAGGGGACTAGCGGGAAGGGCCGGGGAGCTGTTTTTT
NA | TRBJ2-7 | TRBD1 | TRBV10-3 | CAIRSQGESYEQYF | TGTGCCATCAGGTCACAGGGGGAGTCCTACGAGCAGTACTTC
few | TRBJ2-2 | TRBD1 | TRBV10-3 | CAISESAGGETGELFF | TGTGCCATCAGTGAGTCGGCAGGGGGCGAGACCGGGGAGCTGTTTTTT